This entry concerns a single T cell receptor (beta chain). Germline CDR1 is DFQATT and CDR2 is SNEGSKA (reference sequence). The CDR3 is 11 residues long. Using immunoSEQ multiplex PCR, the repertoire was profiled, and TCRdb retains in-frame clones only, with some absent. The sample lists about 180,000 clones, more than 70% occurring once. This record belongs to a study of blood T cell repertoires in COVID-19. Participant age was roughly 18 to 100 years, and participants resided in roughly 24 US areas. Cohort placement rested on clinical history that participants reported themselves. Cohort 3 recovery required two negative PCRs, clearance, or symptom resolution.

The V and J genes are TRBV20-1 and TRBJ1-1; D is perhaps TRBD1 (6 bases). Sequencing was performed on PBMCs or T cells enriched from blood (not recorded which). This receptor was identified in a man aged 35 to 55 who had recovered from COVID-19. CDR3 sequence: CSLRGDTQAFF. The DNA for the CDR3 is TGCAGCCTAAGAGGGGACACGCAAGCTTTCTTT.